There are many counts of the clone carrying this T cell receptor (beta chain). These data are taken from a study of neurological immune-mediated disorders. Germline V gene lookup returns CDR1 DFQATT and CDR2 SNEGSKA (reference sequence). The germline V and J ends were trimmed by 3 bases and 4 bases, with 21 bases remaining between them. The length of the CDR3 is 16 residues. TCRdb analysed the 5' RACE reads with MiXCR anew, one entry per CDR3 protein. The table includes roughly 60,000 distinct CDR3 sequences, roughly 10% detected once. The time point was: longitudinal time-point 2. The sequenced sample consisted of PBMCs. The V call is TRBV20-1, the J call TRBJ1-1; D unclear. This receptor was identified in a man between 25 and 39 years old in good health. CDR3 in amino acids: CSARDDGRASGTEAFF. The CDR3 nucleotides read TGCAGTGCTAGGGATGATGGTCGGGCCTCTGGCACTGAAGCTTTCTTT.